This T cell receptor beta chain comes out of a study of blood T cell repertoires in COVID-19. Study details: Material from acute and convalescent COVID-19 was sourced from the United States, Italy and Spain.

The CDR3 is 14 residues long. The germline gives CDR1 SEHNR, CDR2 FQNEAQ (reference sequence). After removal of 1 base from V and 4 bases from J, the junction contained 2 bases not matched to a gene. As processed by the authors: Reference gene primers were amplified, and this amplification served to estimate nucleated cell counts. Profiling relied on immunoSEQ multiplex PCR, and the TCRdb table lists in-frame clones only, not all of them. Clone size and the V and J calls come from that table; the DNA yielded D and trimming. The table lists a few hundred thousand clones, roughly 80% of them singletons, with more than 0.85% in the top ten.

This rearrangement joins TRBV7-9 to TRBJ1-1; 8 bases line up with TRBD1. Sequencing was done on a sample of peripheral blood. This sequence was found in a human donor with acute or convalescent COVID-19. The donor label of this sample is uncertain. The CDR3 region has the DNA TGTGCCAGCAGCTTAGGGACAGGGCGCACTGAAGCTTTCTTT. It encodes CASSLGTGRTEAFF.